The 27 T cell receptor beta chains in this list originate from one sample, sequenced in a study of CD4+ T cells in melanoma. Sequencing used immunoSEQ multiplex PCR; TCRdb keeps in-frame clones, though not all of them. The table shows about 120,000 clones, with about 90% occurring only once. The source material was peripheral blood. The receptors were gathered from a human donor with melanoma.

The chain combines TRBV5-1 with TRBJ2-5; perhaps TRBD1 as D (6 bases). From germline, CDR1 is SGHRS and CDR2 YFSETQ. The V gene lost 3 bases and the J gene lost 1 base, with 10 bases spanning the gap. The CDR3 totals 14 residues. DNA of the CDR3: TGCGCCAGCAGCTCCGGACAGCCCCAAGAGACCCAGTACTTC. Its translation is CASSSGQPQETQYF.

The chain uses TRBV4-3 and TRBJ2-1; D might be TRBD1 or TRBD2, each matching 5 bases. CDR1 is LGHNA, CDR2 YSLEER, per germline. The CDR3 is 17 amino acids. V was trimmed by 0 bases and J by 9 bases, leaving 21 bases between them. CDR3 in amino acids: CASSQDLGSPGAREQFF. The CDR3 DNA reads TGCGCCAGCAGCCAAGATTTGGGTAGCCCCGGGGCACGTGAGCAGTTCTTC.

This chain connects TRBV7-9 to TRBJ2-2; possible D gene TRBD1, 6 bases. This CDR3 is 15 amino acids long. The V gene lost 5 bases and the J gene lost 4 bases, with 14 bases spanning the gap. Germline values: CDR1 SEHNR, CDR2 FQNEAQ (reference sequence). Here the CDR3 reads CASSAQGTGTGELFF. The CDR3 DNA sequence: TGTGCCAGCAGCGCGCAGGGGACCGGCACCGGGGAGCTGTTTTTT.

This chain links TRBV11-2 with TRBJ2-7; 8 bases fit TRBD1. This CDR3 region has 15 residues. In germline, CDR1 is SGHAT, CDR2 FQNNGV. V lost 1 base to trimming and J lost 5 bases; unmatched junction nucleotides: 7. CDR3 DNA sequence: TGTGCCAGCAGCTTAGGGGGGGACAGGAGGAACGAGCAGTACTTC. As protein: CASSLGGDRRNEQYF.

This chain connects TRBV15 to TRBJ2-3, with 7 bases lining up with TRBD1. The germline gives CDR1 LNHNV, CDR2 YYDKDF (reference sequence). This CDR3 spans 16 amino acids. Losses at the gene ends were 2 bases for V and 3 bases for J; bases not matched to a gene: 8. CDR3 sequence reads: CATSRNTGVGTDTQYF. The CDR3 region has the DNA TGTGCCACCAGCAGAAATACAGGGGTTGGTACAGATACGCAGTATTTT.

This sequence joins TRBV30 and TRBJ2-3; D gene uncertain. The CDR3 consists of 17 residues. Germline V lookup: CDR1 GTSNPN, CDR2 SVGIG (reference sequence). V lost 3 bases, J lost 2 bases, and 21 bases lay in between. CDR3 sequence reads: CAWRTPTPIGPTDTQYF. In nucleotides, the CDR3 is TGTGCCTGGAGAACCCCTACCCCAATTGGACCCACAGATACGCAGTATTTT.

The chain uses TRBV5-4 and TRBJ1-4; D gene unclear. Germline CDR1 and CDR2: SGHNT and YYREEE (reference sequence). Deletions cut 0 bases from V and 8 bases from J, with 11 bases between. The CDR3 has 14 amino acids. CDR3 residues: CASSLGTAGEKLFF. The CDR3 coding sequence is TGTGCCAGCAGCTTGGGAACGGCGGGCGAAAAACTGTTTTTT.

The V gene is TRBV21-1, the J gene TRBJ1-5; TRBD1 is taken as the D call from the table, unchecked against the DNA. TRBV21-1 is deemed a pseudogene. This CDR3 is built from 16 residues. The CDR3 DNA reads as TGTGCCAGCAGCCTTATAGGGACAGGGGAGGGTCAGCCCCAGCATTTT. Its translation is CASSLIGTGEGQPQHF.

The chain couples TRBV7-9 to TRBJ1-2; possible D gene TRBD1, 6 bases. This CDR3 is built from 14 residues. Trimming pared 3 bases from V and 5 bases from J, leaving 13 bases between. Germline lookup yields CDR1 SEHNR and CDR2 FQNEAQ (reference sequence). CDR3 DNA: TGTGCCAGCAGCTTGGACAGTGGACGGTATGGCTACACCTTC. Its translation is CASSLDSGRYGYTF.

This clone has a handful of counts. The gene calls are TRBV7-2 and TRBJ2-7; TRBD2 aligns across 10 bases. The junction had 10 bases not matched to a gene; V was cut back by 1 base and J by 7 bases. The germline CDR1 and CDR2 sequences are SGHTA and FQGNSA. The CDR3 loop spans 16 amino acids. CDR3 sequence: CASSLEVIAGGGEQYF. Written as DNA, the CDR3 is TGTGCCAGCAGCTTAGAGGTTATAGCGGGAGGCGGTGAGCAGTACTTC.

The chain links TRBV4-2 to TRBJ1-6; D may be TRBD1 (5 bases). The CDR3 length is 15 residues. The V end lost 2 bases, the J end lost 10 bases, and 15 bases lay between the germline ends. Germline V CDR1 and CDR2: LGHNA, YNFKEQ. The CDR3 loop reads CASSQRRVGGSPLHF. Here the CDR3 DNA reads TGTGCCAGCAGCCAACGACGGGTGGGGGGGTCACCCCTCCACTTT.

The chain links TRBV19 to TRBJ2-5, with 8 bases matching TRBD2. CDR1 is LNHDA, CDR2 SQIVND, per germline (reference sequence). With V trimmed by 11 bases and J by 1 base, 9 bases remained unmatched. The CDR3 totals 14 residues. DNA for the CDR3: TGTGCCTGCTCCGGCGGGGGGTCCCAAGAGACCCAGTACTTC. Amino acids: CACSGGGSQETQYF.

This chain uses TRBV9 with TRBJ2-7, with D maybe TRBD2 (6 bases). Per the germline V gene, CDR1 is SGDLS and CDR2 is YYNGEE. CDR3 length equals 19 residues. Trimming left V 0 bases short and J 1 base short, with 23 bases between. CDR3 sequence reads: CASSVVPGGAHGPSYEQYF. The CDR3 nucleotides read TGTGCCAGCAGCGTAGTCCCTGGAGGGGCCCACGGGCCTTCCTACGAGCAGTACTTC.

The CDR3 coding sequence is TGCGCCACTGCCGGGTCTTTAACAGATACGCAGTATTTT. It is translated as CATAGSLTDTQYF. This chain uses TRBV5-1 with TRBJ2-3; the D is unclear. Germline V CDR1 and CDR2: SGHRS, YFSETQ. The CDR3 extends over 13 amino acids. Trimming left V 9 bases short and J 3 bases short, with 14 bases between.

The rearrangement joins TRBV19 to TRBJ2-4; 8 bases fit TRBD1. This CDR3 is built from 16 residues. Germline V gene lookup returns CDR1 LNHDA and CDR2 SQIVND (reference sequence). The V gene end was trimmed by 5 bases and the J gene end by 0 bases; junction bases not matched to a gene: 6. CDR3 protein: CASSAGQEGAKNIQYF. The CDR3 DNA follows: TGTGCCAGTAGTGCGGGACAGGAGGGAGCCAAAAACATTCAGTACTTC.

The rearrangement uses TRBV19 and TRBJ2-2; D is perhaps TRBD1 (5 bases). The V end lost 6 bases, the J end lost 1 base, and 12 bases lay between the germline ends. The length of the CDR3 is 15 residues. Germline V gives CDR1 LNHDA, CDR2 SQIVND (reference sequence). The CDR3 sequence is CASSAAQGNTGELFF. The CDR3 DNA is TGTGCCAGTAGCGCTGCTCAGGGGAACACCGGGGAGCTGTTTTTT.

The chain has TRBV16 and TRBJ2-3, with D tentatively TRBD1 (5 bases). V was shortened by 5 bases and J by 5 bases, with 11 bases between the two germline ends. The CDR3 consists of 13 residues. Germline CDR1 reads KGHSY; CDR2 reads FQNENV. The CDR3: CASSSHRGDTQYF. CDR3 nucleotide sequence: TGTGCCAGCAGCTCCCATAGGGGAGATACGCAGTATTTT.

CDR3 sequence reads: CATSGSIADDTQYF. CDR3 DNA: TGTGCCACCAGCGGAAGTATAGCAGACGATACGCAGTATTTT. The rearrangement joins TRBV15 to TRBJ2-3; no definite D call. This CDR3 region has 14 residues. In germline, CDR1 is LNHNV, CDR2 YYDKDF (reference sequence). The V end was cut by 5 bases, the J end by 6 bases, with 15 bases between.

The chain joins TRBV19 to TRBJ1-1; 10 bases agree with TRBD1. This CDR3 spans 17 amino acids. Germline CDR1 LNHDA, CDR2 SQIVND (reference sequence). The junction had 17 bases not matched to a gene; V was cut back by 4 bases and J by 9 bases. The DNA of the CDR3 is TGTGCCAGTAGTACACCCCGGGACAGGGGCCATGGAATCAAAGCTTTCTTT. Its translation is CASSTPRDRGHGIKAFF.

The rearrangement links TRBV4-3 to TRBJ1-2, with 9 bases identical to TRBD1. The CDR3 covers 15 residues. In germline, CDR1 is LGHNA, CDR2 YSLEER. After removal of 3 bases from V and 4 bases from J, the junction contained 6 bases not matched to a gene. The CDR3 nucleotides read TGCGCCAGCAGCCACCTCAACAGGGGGCTCTATGGCTACACCTTC. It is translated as CASSHLNRGLYGYTF.

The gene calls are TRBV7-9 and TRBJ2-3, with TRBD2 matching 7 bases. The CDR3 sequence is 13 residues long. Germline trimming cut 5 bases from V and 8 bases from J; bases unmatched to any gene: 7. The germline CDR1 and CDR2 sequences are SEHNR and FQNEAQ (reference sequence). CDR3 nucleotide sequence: TGTGCCAGCAGCCAAGGGCCTAGCGGTACGCAGTATTTT. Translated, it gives CASSQGPSGTQYF. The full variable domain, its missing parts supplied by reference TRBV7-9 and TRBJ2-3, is DTGVSQNPRHKITKRGQNVTFRCDPISEHNRLYWYRQTLGQGPEFLTYFQNEAQLEKSRLLSDRFSAERPKGSFSTLEIQRTEQGDSAMYLCASSQGPSGTQYFGPGTRLTVL.

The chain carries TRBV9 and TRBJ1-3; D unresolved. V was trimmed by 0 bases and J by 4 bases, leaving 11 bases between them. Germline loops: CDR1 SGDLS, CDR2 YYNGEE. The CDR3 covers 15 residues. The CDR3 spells CASSVVGRPGNTIYF. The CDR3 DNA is TGTGCCAGCAGCGTAGTTGGACGGCCAGGAAACACCATATATTTT.

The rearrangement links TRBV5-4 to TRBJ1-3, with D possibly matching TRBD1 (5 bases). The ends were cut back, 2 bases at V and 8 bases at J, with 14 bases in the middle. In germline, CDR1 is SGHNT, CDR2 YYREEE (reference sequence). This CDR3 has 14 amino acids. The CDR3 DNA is TGTGCCAGCAGCTTAGGGGCCTGGGGTGACACCATATATTTT. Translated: CASSLGAWGDTIYF.

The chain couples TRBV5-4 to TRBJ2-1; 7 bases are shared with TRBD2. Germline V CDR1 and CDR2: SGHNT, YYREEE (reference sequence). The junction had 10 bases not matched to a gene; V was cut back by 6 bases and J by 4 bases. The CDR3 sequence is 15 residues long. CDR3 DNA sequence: TGTGCCAGCAACCCTGGGGAGGGGCGATACAATGAGCAGTTCTTC. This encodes CASNPGEGRYNEQFF.

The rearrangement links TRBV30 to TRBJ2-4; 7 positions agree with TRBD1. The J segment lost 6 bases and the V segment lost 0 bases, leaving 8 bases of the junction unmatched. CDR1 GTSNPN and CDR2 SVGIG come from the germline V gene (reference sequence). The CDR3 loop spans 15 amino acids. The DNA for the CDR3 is TGTGCCTGGAGTGTAAAAGCTTCAGGGGGAAACATTCAGTACTTC. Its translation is CAWSVKASGGNIQYF.

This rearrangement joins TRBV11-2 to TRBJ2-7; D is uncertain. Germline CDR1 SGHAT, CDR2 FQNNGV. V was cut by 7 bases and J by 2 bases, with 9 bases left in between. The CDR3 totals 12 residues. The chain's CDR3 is CASTQRPYEQYF. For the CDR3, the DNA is TGTGCCAGCACCCAGCGACCCTACGAGCAGTACTTC.

The CDR3 reads CASRKGLSLEETQYF. DNA for the CDR3: TGTGCCAGCAGAAAGGGGCTGTCGTTGGAAGAGACCCAGTACTTC. The chain couples TRBV2 to TRBJ2-5; D may be TRBD1 (5 bases). This CDR3 is built from 15 residues. The V and J ends lost 6 bases and 3 bases respectively, with 17 bases between them. Germline V CDR1 and CDR2: SNHLY, FYNNEI. Based on the CDR3 plus reference TRBV2 and TRBJ2-5, the full variable domain is EPEVTQTPSHQVTQMGQEVILRCVPISNHLYFYWYRQILGQKVEFLVSFYNNEISEKSEIFDDQFSVERPDGSNFTLKIRSTKLEDSAMYFCASRKGLSLEETQYFGPGTRLLVL.